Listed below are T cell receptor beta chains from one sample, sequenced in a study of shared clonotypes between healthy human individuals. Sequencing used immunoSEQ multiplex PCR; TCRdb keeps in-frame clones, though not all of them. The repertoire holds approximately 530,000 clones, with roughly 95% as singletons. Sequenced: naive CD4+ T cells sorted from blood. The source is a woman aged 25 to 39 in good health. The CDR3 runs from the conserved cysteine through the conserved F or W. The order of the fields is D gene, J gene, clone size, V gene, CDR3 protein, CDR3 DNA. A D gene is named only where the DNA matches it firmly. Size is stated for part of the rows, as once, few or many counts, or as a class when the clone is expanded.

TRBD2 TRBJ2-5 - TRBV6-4 CASSENSGKDQYF TGTGCCAGCAGTGAAAATAGCGGGAAAGACCAGTACTTC
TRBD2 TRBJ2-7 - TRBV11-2 CASSLRPGTSGAAEQYF TGTGCCAGCAGCTTAAGGCCGGGGACTAGCGGGGCGGCCGAGCAGTACTTC
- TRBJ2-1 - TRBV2 CASMGERHSYNEQFF TGTGCCAGCATGGGTGAGCGGCACTCCTACAATGAGCAGTTCTTC
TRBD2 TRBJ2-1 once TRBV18 CASSPSVSGAYNEQFF TGTGCCAGCTCACCGTCGGTTAGCGGGGCCTACAATGAGCAGTTCTTC
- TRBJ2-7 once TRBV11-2 CASSSVLGARQHFGQYF TGTGCCAGCAGCTCTGTTTTGGGGGCCCGCCAACACTTTGGGCAGTACTTC
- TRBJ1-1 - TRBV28 CASSFLVGMNTEAFF TGTGCCAGCAGTTTCTTGGTGGGCATGAACACTGAAGCTTTCTTT
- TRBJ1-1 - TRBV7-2 CASSLITTEAFF TGTGCCAGCAGCCTAATAACGACTGAAGCTTTCTTT
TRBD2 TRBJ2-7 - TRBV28 CASSLYPHRRTGGHYEQYF TGTGCCAGCAGTTTATATCCCCATCGGAGGACGGGAGGCCACTACGAGCAGTACTTC
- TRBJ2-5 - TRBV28 CASGEDYKETQYF TGTGCCAGCGGAGAAGACTATAAAGAGACCCAGTACTTC
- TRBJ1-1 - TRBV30 CAWSVLGGTEAFF TGTGCCTGGAGTGTACTAGGTGGGACTGAAGCTTTCTTT
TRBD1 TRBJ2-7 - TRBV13 CASMLRTGYSYEQYF TGTGCCAGCATGTTGAGGACAGGGTACTCCTACGAGCAGTACTTC
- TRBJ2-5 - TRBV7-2 CASSLGGGARETQYF TGTGCCAGCAGCTTAGGGGGTGGGGCACGCGAGACCCAGTACTTC
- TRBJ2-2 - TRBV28 CASSVSWAPHTGELFF TGTGCCAGCAGTGTATCGTGGGCACCACACACCGGGGAGCTGTTTTTT
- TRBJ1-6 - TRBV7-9 CASGTTNSPLHF TGTGCCAGCGGGACCACCAATTCACCCCTCCACTTT
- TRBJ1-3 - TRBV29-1 CSVGQVPGNTIYF TGCAGCGTCGGGCAGGTACCCGGAAACACCATATATTTT
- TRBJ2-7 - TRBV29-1 CSVDSGYEQYF TGCAGCGTTGATTCGGGCTACGAGCAGTACTTC
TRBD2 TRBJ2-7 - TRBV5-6 CASSSRVSGSYEQYF TGTGCCAGCAGCTCCCGCGTTAGCGGGAGTTACGAGCAGTACTTC
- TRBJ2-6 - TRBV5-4 CASSAGTASSGANVLTF TGTGCCAGCAGTGCTGGGACTGCTAGCTCTGGGGCCAACGTCCTGACTTTC
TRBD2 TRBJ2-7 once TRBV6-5 CASSAAGESYEQYF TGTGCCAGCAGTGCGGCGGGAGAGTCCTACGAGCAGTACTTC
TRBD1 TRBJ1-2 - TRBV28 CASSLKGQPNYGYTF TGTGCCAGCAGTTTAAAGGGACAGCCTAACTATGGCTACACCTTC
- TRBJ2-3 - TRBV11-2 CASSSYRDWPNTQYF TGTGCCAGCAGCTCCTACCGGGACTGGCCTAATACGCAGTATTTT
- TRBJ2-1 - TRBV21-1 CASSKSPGLAGARHEQFF TGTGCCAGCAGCAAAAGCCCGGGACTAGCGGGGGCCCGGCATGAGCAGTTCTTC
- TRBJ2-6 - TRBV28 CASSPGRGLSGANVLTF TGTGCCAGCAGCCCGGGCCGGGGCCTCTCTGGGGCCAACGTCCTGACTTTC
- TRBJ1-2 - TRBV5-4 CASSFELIYGYTF TGTGCCAGCAGCTTTGAGCTGATCTATGGCTACACCTTC
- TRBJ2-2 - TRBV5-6 CASRDAGTGELFF TGTGCCAGCAGAGATGCAGGGACCGGGGAGCTGTTTTTT
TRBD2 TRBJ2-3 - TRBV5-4 CASRSIAGNTDTQYF TGTGCCAGCAGATCTATAGCGGGAAACACAGATACGCAGTATTTT
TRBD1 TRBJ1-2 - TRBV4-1 CASSQRDRATNYGYTF TGCGCCAGCAGCCAACGGGACAGGGCCACTAACTATGGCTACACCTTC
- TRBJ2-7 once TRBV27 CASSSMTSPPYEQYF TGTGCCAGCAGTTCCATGACTAGTCCCCCCTACGAGCAGTACTTC
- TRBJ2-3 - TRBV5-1 CASSLDPSGTDTQYF TGCGCCAGCAGCTTGGATCCTAGCGGCACAGATACGCAGTATTTT
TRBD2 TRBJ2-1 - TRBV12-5 CASGFLTSGENEQFF TGTGCTAGTGGTTTCCTGACTAGCGGAGAAAATGAGCAGTTCTTC
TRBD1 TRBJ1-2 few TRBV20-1 CSAYRGDGYTF TGCAGTGCCTACAGGGGAGATGGCTACACCTTC
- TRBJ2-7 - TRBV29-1 CSVTDRAAEQYF TGCAGCGTTACGGACAGAGCGGCCGAGCAGTACTTC
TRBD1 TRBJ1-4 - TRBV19 CASSGGQDEKLFF TGTGCCAGTAGTGGAGGACAGGACGAAAAACTGTTTTTT
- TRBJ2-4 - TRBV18 CASSLVADDIQYF TGTGCCAGCTCACTAGTAGCGGATGACATTCAGTACTTC
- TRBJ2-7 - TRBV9 CASNEPLRRRETYEQYF TGTGCCAGCAACGAACCCCTAAGGAGGCGGGAAACCTACGAGCAGTACTTC
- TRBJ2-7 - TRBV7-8 CASSLFRAVTYEQYF TGTGCCAGCAGCTTATTCCGCGCGGTGACCTACGAGCAGTACTTC
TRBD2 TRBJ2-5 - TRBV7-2 CASSPQRELDRQYF TGTGCCAGCAGCCCCCAGCGGGAGCTAGATCGGCAGTACTTC
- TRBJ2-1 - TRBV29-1 CSVAVGWNEQFF TGCAGCGTTGCGGTAGGGTGGAATGAGCAGTTCTTC
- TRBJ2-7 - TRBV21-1 CASSKRGTAYYEQYF TGTGCCAGCAGCAAACGCGGGACAGCCTATTACGAGCAGTACTTC
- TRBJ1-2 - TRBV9 CASSVEGRYGYTF TGTGCCAGCAGCGTAGAGGGCAGATATGGCTACACCTTC
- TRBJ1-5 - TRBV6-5 CASSSFHNQPQHF TGTGCCAGCAGTTCATTCCACAATCAGCCCCAGCATTTT
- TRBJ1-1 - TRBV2 CASSSEFNTEAFF TGTGCCAGCAGTTCAGAATTCAACACTGAAGCTTTCTTT